The 9 T cell receptor beta chains presented below share a single source sample, sequenced in a study of CD8 T cells in Susac syndrome. Reverse transcription of 0.5 to 1 ug RNA was carried out with random hexamers. MiXCR, applied by TCRdb to the immunoSEQ multiplex PCR reads, yields one record per CDR3 protein. The table shows about 160,000 distinct CDR3 sequences, with around 93% occurring only once. The material sequenced was CD4+ T cells from PBMCs. Receptor source: a human donor in good health.

The chain employs TRBV20-1 and TRBJ1-3; D is undetermined. Germline values: CDR1 DFQATT, CDR2 SNEGSKA (reference sequence). V was trimmed by 1 base and J by 3 bases, leaving 10 bases between them. This CDR3 region has 14 residues. The CDR3 reads CSARAGKGGNTIYF. The CDR3 DNA reads as TGCAGTGCTAGAGCAGGCAAAGGTGGAAACACCATATATTTT.

The chain joins TRBV29-1 to TRBJ2-3; 12 bases line up with TRBD2. The V gene's germline CDR1 is SQVTM and CDR2 ANQGSEA. V was pared by 1 base and J by 7 bases, with 6 bases of the junction left unmatched. The length of the CDR3 is 15 residues. The CDR3 bases are TGCAGCGTTGAAGGGGCTAGCGGGGGGGGCTATACGCAGTATTTT. The encoded protein is CSVEGASGGGYTQYF.

The chain combines TRBV20-1 with TRBJ2-7; 10 bases agree with TRBD2. The V gene's germline CDR1 is DFQATT and CDR2 SNEGSKA (reference sequence). This CDR3 has 16 amino acids. V was clipped by 1 base and J by 2 bases; unmatched bases: 8. The CDR3 region is CSARAPGSGGTYEQYF. CDR3 DNA sequence: TGCAGTGCTAGAGCTCCCGGTAGCGGGGGGACCTACGAGCAGTACTTC.

This clonotype occurred once. The chain couples TRBV28 to TRBJ1-2; D perhaps matches TRBD1 (5 bases). This CDR3 comprises 14 residues. V lost 2 bases, J lost 5 bases, and 12 bases lay in between. Germline CDR1 MDHEN, CDR2 SYDVKM. The CDR3 spells CASSLSQGLYGYTF. For the CDR3, the DNA is TGTGCCAGCAGTTTAAGCCAGGGATTATATGGCTACACCTTC.

The genes are TRBV18 and TRBJ2-2; no firm D call. CDR1 KGHSH and CDR2 LQKENI come from the germline V gene. With 2 bases removed from V and 3 bases from J, the gap between germline ends came to 7 bases. The CDR3 is 14 residues long. The CDR3 loop reads CASSPYSYTGELFF. The CDR3 nucleotides are TGTGCCAGCTCACCATACAGTTACACCGGGGAGCTGTTTTTT.

The chain uses TRBV7-6 and TRBJ1-2; a possible D gene is TRBD1 (5 bases). The CDR3 contains 16 residues. Germline V lookup: CDR1 SGHVS, CDR2 FNYEAQ. The germline V and J ends were trimmed by 2 bases and 1 base, with 14 bases remaining between them. Here the CDR3 reads CASSLNRMGGNYGYTF. The DNA for the CDR3 is TGTGCCAGCAGCTTAAACAGGATGGGTGGTAACTATGGCTACACCTTC.

CDR3 in amino acids: CSVVVVGDNEQFF. The CDR3 DNA reads as TGCAGCGTTGTGGTCGTTGGGGACAATGAGCAGTTCTTC. The chain joins TRBV29-1 to TRBJ2-1; D is ambiguous. Looked up from germline, CDR1 is SQVTM and CDR2 is ANQGSEA. This CDR3 spans 13 amino acids. V lost 4 bases and J lost 5, with 12 bases in between.

This CDR3 is CATSLGQGATRQFF. CDR3 nucleotides: TGTGCCACCAGTCTAGGACAGGGGGCGACGAGGCAGTTCTTC. The chain recombines TRBV15 with TRBJ2-1, with 11 bases identical to TRBD1. This CDR3 contains 14 residues. V shed 6 bases and J 12 bases; nucleotides not matched to a gene: 10. CDR1 is LNHNV, CDR2 YYDKDF, per germline (reference sequence).

The chain recombines TRBV12-3 or TRBV12-4 with TRBJ1-2; 9 bases line up with TRBD1. The CDR3 spans 15 residues. The V and J ends lost 3 bases and 5 bases, in that order; junction bases with no gene match: 7. For the CDR3, the DNA is TGTGCCAGCAGTTTGTTTGGGACAGGGCGGTATGGCTACACCTTC. Protein: CASSLFGTGRYGYTF.